This TCR beta chain was retrieved from a study of cytomegalovirus exposure and HLA in healthy donors. Study background: Falling in the Caucasian-associated ancestry cluster were 80% to 85% of around 370 genotyped donors.

PCR used 60 Vbeta primers and 13 Jbeta primers. Assay used: immunoSEQ multiplex PCR; TCRdb lists only in-frame clones, some missing. The sample lists around 100,000 clones, about three quarters occurring once. The CDR3 has 15 amino acids. CDR1 is SEHNR and CDR2 is FQNEAQ in the germline V gene (reference sequence). Overall study findings and caveats: An analysis done earlier found most TCR beta V segments productive about 87% or about 30% of the time.

Remarks on this clone: Its antigen is undetermined.

The sequenced material came from PBMCs. The chain carries TRBV7-9 and TRBJ2-5, with 10 bases aligning to TRBD2. The J call is uncertain, as TRBJ2-7 better fits the DNA end. The TCR comes from a woman between 40 and 50 years old in good health and CMV-seropositive. In DNA, the CDR3 is TGTGCCAGCAGCGGATCTAGCGGGAGCTCCTACGAGCAGTACTTC. Its translation: CASSGSSGSSYEQYF.